The 29 T cell receptor beta chains in this list originate from one sample, sequenced in a study of blood T cells in healthy people across ages. PCR was performed a second time for about 7 to 11 cycles using a sample-barcoded 5' primer and a J-beta primer mix. TCRdb called the 5' RACE reads again in MiXCR, with one record for every CDR3 protein. Found here are under 2,000,000 distinct CDR3 sequences, about 50% of them singletons; the top ten hold approximately 2.1%. The sequenced sample consisted of blood. The receptors stem from a woman in her 40s in good health.

The chain links TRBV7-9 to TRBJ1-5; a possible D gene is TRBD1 (5 bases). CDR3 length: 14 residues. The V gene lost 1 base and the J gene lost 7 bases, with 11 bases spanning the gap. Germline V lookup: CDR1 SEHNR, CDR2 FQNEAQ (reference sequence). CDR3 residues: CASSLEGEWQPQHF. The CDR3 nucleotides read TGTGCCAGCAGCTTAGAAGGGGAGTGGCAGCCCCAGCATTTT.

The chain joins TRBV15 to TRBJ2-4, with no clear D. The DNA end lines up better with TRBJ2-7; the J call may be wrong. The CDR3 is 13 amino acids. Germline-derived CDR1 and CDR2 are LNHNV and YYDKDF (reference sequence). The CDR3 DNA sequence: TGTGCCACCAGCAGAGGCCCTTATTACGAGCAGTACTTC. Protein sequence: CATSRGPYYEQYF.

This clonotype was seen a few times. The chain recombines TRBV7-2 with TRBJ2-3; a possible D gene is TRBD2 (5 bases). CDR1 is SGHTA and CDR2 is FQGNSA in the germline V gene. Trimming removed 2 bases at V and 5 bases at J, with 8 bases between. There are 13 residues in the CDR3. The CDR3: CASSLSRGDTQYF. The DNA for the CDR3 is TGTGCCAGCAGCTTATCCCGGGGAGATACGCAGTATTTT.

The chain combines TRBV2 with TRBJ1-2; 7 bases fit TRBD1. CDR1 and CDR2 from the germline V gene are SNHLY and FYNNEI. V shed 6 bases, J shed 4 bases, and the junction held 8 bases outside the gene matches. This CDR3 has 14 residues. CDR3 sequence: CASREQGQTYGYTF. Written as DNA, the CDR3 is TGTGCCAGCAGGGAACAGGGGCAGACCTATGGCTACACCTTC.

The chain has TRBV6-6 and TRBJ2-3; D uncertain. Trimming pared 0 bases from V and 6 bases from J, leaving 13 bases between. Germline V gene lookup returns CDR1 MNHNY and CDR2 SVGAGI (reference sequence). The CDR3 covers 15 residues. As DNA, the CDR3 is TGTGCCAGCAGTTACTCGAATCCCCACGTGGATACGCAGTATTTT. It encodes CASSYSNPHVDTQYF.

V gene TRBV27 combines with J gene TRBJ1-1; no firm D call. CDR1 MNHEY and CDR2 SMNVEV come from the germline V gene (reference sequence). V shed 1 base and J shed 2 bases, with 11 bases lying between them. CDR3 length: 15 residues. The CDR3 loop reads CASSLFPIPNTEAFF. The CDR3 bases are TGTGCCAGCAGTTTATTCCCAATCCCAAACACTGAAGCTTTCTTT.

The rearrangement links TRBV2 to TRBJ2-3, with 7 nucleotides matching TRBD2. The V segment lost 6 bases and the J segment 0 bases; nucleotides outside the gene matches: 9. The CDR3 has 16 residues. Per germline, CDR1 SNHLY and CDR2 FYNNEI. The CDR3 loop is CASRVIAGISTDTQYF. In DNA, the CDR3 is TGTGCCAGCAGAGTAATAGCGGGCATTAGCACAGATACGCAGTATTTT. Using reference TRBV2 and TRBJ2-3 for the parts outside the CDR3, the full variable domain is EPEVTQTPSHQVTQMGQEVILRCVPISNHLYFYWYRQILGQKVEFLVSFYNNEISEKSEIFDDQFSVERPDGSNFTLKIRSTKLEDSAMYFCASRVIAGISTDTQYFGPGTRLTVL.

V usage is TRBV27 and J usage is TRBJ2-3; D not certain. This CDR3 spans 13 amino acids. The germline CDR1 and CDR2 sequences are MNHEY and SMNVEV (reference sequence). With 0 bases removed from V and 4 bases from J, the gap between germline ends came to 5 bases. CDR3 region: CASSLSVADTQYF. CDR3 coding DNA: TGTGCCAGCAGTTTATCGGTCGCAGATACGCAGTATTTT.

This chain links TRBV28 with TRBJ2-3; 7 bases align to TRBD1. The CDR3 sequence is 15 residues long. CDR1 and CDR2 (germline): MDHEN, SYDVKM. V lost 3 bases, J lost 2 bases, and 5 bases stayed unmatched. CDR3 coding DNA: TGTGCCAGCAGTTTGACAGGGCTTCCCACAGATACGCAGTATTTT. It specifies CASSLTGLPTDTQYF.

The sample holds one count of this clonotype. The V and J genes are TRBV3-1 and TRBJ2-1; 8 bases map to TRBD2. Germline CDR1 reads LGHDT; CDR2 reads YNNKEL (reference sequence). Losses at the gene ends were 4 bases for V and 15 bases for J; bases not matched to a gene: 8. The CDR3 extends over 12 amino acids. CDR3 in amino acids: CASSPDLAGRFF. In DNA form, the CDR3 reads TGTGCCAGCAGCCCGGACTTAGCGGGGAGGTTCTTC.

The J gene is TRBJ2-6, the V gene TRBV4-3; no clear D. The CDR3 has 15 amino acids. CDR1 is LGHNA, CDR2 YSLEER, per germline. V lost 2 bases, J lost 4 bases, and 9 bases lay in between. The CDR3 region is CASSQSAAGANVLTF. The CDR3 nucleotides read TGCGCCAGCAGCCAATCGGCTGCGGGGGCCAACGTCCTGACTTTC.

This chain links TRBV12-3 or TRBV12-4 with TRBJ2-5; 13 positions match TRBD2. The CDR3 has 15 amino acids. V shed 5 bases and J 5 bases; nucleotides not matched to a gene: 5. CDR3 DNA: TGTGCCAGCAGTCCGGGGACTAGCGGGACGGAGACCCAGTACTTC. Residues: CASSPGTSGTETQYF.

The table lists this clonotype with a count of one. J is TRBJ1-1 and V is TRBV6-4; a possible D gene is TRBD1 (5 bases). The CDR3 totals 14 residues. Trimming shortened V by 0 bases and J by 10 bases, and 15 bases separated the two germline ends. In germline, CDR1 is MRHNA, CDR2 SNTAGT. CDR3 loop: CASSDSMQGIAAFF. The DNA for the CDR3 is TGTGCCAGCAGTGACTCGATGCAGGGTATTGCAGCTTTCTTT.

The sample holds a few counts of this clonotype. The rearrangement links TRBV7-2 to TRBJ1-5, with 8 positions matching TRBD1. Germline V lookup: CDR1 SGHTA, CDR2 FQGNSA. J lost 6 bases, V lost 3 bases, and 7 bases had no gene match. The CDR3 length is 15 residues. The CDR3 loop is CASSFRQGLGQPQHF. CDR3 sequence (DNA): TGTGCCAGCAGCTTTCGACAGGGGTTAGGTCAGCCCCAGCATTTT.

V and J are TRBV28 and TRBJ2-7; 9 nucleotides agree with TRBD1. CDR1 and CDR2 from the germline V gene are MDHEN and SYDVKM. After removal of 6 bases from V and 3 bases from J, the junction contained 3 bases not matched to a gene. CDR3 length: 13 amino acids. The CDR3 DNA reads as TGTGCCAGCAGCGGACAGGGGTTCTACGAGCAGTACTTC. This gives the protein CASSGQGFYEQYF. The full variable domain, with the rest looked up from reference TRBV28 and TRBJ2-7, is DVKVTQSSRYLVKRTGEKVFLECVQDMDHENMFWYRQDPGLGLRLIYFSYDVKMKEKGDIPEGYSVSREKKERFSLILESASTNQTSMYLCASSGQGFYEQYFGPGTRLTVT.

Note on this clonotype: The junction departs from germline at one end; a sequencing error may be responsible. The gene calls are TRBV6-5 and TRBJ1-5; D remains ambiguous. The CDR3 runs 13 residues. Germline CDR1 is MNHEY and CDR2 is SVGAGI. The CDR3 is CASRPTENQPRHF. The CDR3 DNA sequence: TGTGCCAGCAGGCCGACGGAAAATCAGCCCCGGCATTTT.

The chain recombines TRBV5-1 with TRBJ2-1; D ambiguous. Between the trimmed V and J ends, which lost 3 bases and 6 bases, there was a span of 7 bases. The germline gives CDR1 SGHRS, CDR2 YFSETQ. CDR3 size: 12 residues. The CDR3 region is CASSSDLNEQFF. The CDR3 nucleotides are TGCGCCAGCAGCTCGGACCTCAATGAGCAGTTCTTC.

The CDR3 DNA follows: TGTGCCAGCAGCCAAGGAGCGGGGGCCCTCTACAATGAGCAGTTCTTC. Its protein is CASSQGAGALYNEQFF. The chain recombines TRBV4-2 with TRBJ2-1, with 8 bases aligning to TRBD2. The CDR3 is 16 amino acids. V shed 1 base and J 3 bases; nucleotides not matched to a gene: 5. CDR1 LGHNA and CDR2 YNFKEQ come from the germline V gene.

The genes are TRBV18 and TRBJ2-1, with D uncertain. Germline loops: CDR1 KGHSH, CDR2 LQKENI. The CDR3 has 15 residues. The V and J ends lost 2 bases and 4 bases respectively, with 12 bases between them. DNA for the CDR3: TGTGCCAGCTCACCAACCGGGTCTGAATACAATGAGCAGTTCTTC. Residues: CASSPTGSEYNEQFF.

J is TRBJ2-7 and V is TRBV27; a weak D match, TRBD1 (5 bases). This CDR3 has 14 amino acids. From germline, CDR1 is MNHEY and CDR2 SMNVEV (reference sequence). V lost 2 bases to trimming and J lost 5 bases, with 13 bases between them. The CDR3 here is CASSLLPRGHEQYF. CDR3 in DNA: TGTGCCAGCAGTTTACTTCCTAGGGGCCACGAGCAGTACTTC.

V usage is TRBV4-1 and J usage is TRBJ2-5; no clear D. This CDR3 is built from 15 residues. Germline CDR1 MGHRA, CDR2 YSYEKL. Trimming removed 1 base from V and 0 bases from J, with 9 bases in between. CDR3 coding DNA: TGCGCCAGCAGCCAAGGCGGAAGGTACCAAGAGACCCAGTACTTC. The encoded protein is CASSQGGRYQETQYF.

The J gene is TRBJ1-5, the V gene TRBV4-2; no firm D call. There are 14 residues in the CDR3. V shed 0 bases and J shed 8 bases, with 11 bases lying between them. CDR1 is LGHNA and CDR2 is YNFKEQ in the germline V gene. The CDR3 coding sequence is TGTGCCAGCAGCCAAGAGAGCGGTACGGAGCCCCAGCATTTT. This translates into CASSQESGTEPQHF.

There are a few counts of this clonotype. This chain uses TRBV2 with TRBJ2-5; no firm D call. V was clipped by 3 bases and J by 4 bases, with 12 bases between them. Germline V gene sequence: CDR1 SNHLY, CDR2 FYNNEI. CDR3 size: 14 residues. The CDR3 sequence: CASSDSVRRETQYF. The CDR3 coding sequence is TGTGCCAGCAGTGATTCGGTCAGGAGAGAGACCCAGTACTTC.

This clonotype was seen a single time. The chain employs TRBV20-1 and TRBJ1-6; 9 bases agree with TRBD1. Trimming cost V 3 bases and J 4 bases; bases outside gene matches: 10. Germline CDR1 and CDR2: DFQATT and SNEGSKA (reference sequence). The CDR3 loop spans 17 amino acids. The CDR3 loop is CSARGGQGTTYNSPLHF. In nucleotides, the CDR3 is TGCAGTGCTAGGGGTGGACAGGGGACAACTTATAATTCACCCCTCCACTTT.

This clonotype occurred a few times. The CDR3 loop reads CASSTGQGEDTQYF. The CDR3, as DNA: TGTGCCAGCAGTACAGGACAGGGCGAAGATACGCAGTATTTT. J is TRBJ2-3 and V is TRBV6-5; 8 nucleotides align to TRBD1. There are 14 residues in the CDR3. The germline CDR1 and CDR2 sequences are MNHEY and SVGAGI. With 5 bases clipped from V and 5 bases from J, the junction kept 6 bases outside the gene matches.

The chain joins TRBV20-1 to TRBJ2-1; 7 nucleotides align to TRBD2. The CDR3 runs 14 residues. After removal of 3 bases from V and 0 bases from J, the junction contained 2 bases not matched to a gene. The germline V gene has CDR1 DFQATT and CDR2 SNEGSKA (reference sequence). CDR3 residues: CSARKRDSYNEQFF. CDR3 coding DNA: TGCAGTGCTAGGAAGCGGGACTCCTACAATGAGCAGTTCTTC.

The chain recombines TRBV4-3 with TRBJ2-3, with a possible D match to TRBD2 (6 bases). The CDR3 has 13 residues. V lost 1 base, J lost 7 bases, and 9 bases lay in between. Germline-derived CDR1 and CDR2 are LGHNA and YSLEER. The CDR3 is CASSQAGRHTQYF. In nucleotides, the CDR3 is TGCGCCAGCAGCCAAGCAGGGAGGCATACGCAGTATTTT.

This clonotype was counted only a few times. One junction end disagrees with the germline gene, perhaps due to a read error. This chain connects TRBV5-1 to TRBJ2-1; D is unclear. The germline CDR1 and CDR2 sequences are SGHRS and YFSETQ. The CDR3 runs to 15 residues. This CDR3 reads CASSFGRASYNEQFF. The CDR3, as DNA: TGTGCCAGCAGCTTCGGCCGGGCCTCCTACAATGAGCAGTTCTTC.

This clonotype was detected a few times. The chain combines TRBV20-1 with TRBJ2-3, with D unresolved. Germline CDR1 and CDR2: DFQATT and SNEGSKA (reference sequence). The CDR3 has 13 residues. Trimming pared 3 bases from V and 2 bases from J, leaving 9 bases between. The CDR3 reads CSARIGLTDTQYF. CDR3 bases: TGCAGTGCTAGGATAGGGCTCACAGATACGCAGTATTTT.